The sequence of this TCR beta chain was determined in a study of blood T cell repertoires in COVID-19. Whole-study context: Acute-phase and convalescent COVID-19 samples originated in the United States, Italy and Spain. The analysed material was cDNA or gDNA that came from T cells, B-cell-depleted T cells, or PBMCs.

Original processing methods: Amplified reference gene primers provided the basis for estimating nucleated cell counts. Profiling relied on immunoSEQ multiplex PCR, and the TCRdb table lists in-frame clones only, not all of them. That table gives V, J and clone size, and the DNA gave D and trimming. The repertoire includes 120,000 or so clones, about 79% of them detected once, and roughly 16% sits in the top ten. The length of the CDR3 is 15 residues. The junction had 8 bases not matched to a gene; V was cut back by 5 bases and J by 7 bases. Germline CDR1 MNHEY, CDR2 SMNVEV (reference sequence). Input material: peripheral blood. The TCR sequence derives from an elderly woman with active or convalescent COVID-19. The J gene is TRBJ2-2, the V gene TRBV27; 9 bases agree with TRBD1. This CDR3 reads CASSKNRGQSGELFF. CDR3 coding DNA: TGTGCCAGCAGTAAAAACAGGGGGCAAAGCGGGGAGCTGTTTTTT.